Below are 14 T cell receptor beta chains sequenced from a single sample in a study of blood T cell repertoires in COVID-19. Here immunoSEQ multiplex PCR was the method, and the copy in TCRdb shows in-frame clones only, minus some. The sample has 240,000 or so clones; more than 85% are singletons. Sequenced input: PBMCs or T cells enriched from blood (not recorded which). All receptors come from a man aged 35-49 years who had recovered from COVID-19.

The V call is TRBV4-1, the J call TRBJ2-1; no reliable D call. V was pared by 4 bases and J by 8 bases, with 21 bases between. Germline CDR1 MGHRA, CDR2 YSYEKL. The length of the CDR3 is 16 residues. CDR3 sequence reads: CASSPLGSSPSDEQFF. The CDR3 DNA sequence: TGCGCCAGCAGCCCCCTGGGCAGTTCCCCCTCGGATGAGCAGTTCTTC.

Many counts were recorded for this clone. The J gene is TRBJ1-5, the V gene TRBV3-1 (or the pseudogene TRBV3-2); a possible D gene is TRBD1 (5 bases). Looked up from germline, CDR1 is LGHDT and CDR2 is YNNKEL (reference sequence). The CDR3 is 15 amino acids. V was clipped by 1 base and J by 0 bases, with 7 bases between them. CDR3 loop: CASSQAGLSNQPQHF. CDR3 DNA sequence: TGTGCCAGCAGCCAAGCAGGGCTTAGCAATCAGCCCCAGCATTTT.

The CDR3 here is CASSQDNHGTEDTGELFF. The CDR3 DNA sequence: TGTGCCAGCAGCCAAGACAACCACGGGACAGAAGACACCGGGGAGCTGTTTTTT. The chain carries TRBV4-2 and TRBJ2-2; TRBD1 matches 7 bases. After removal of 0 bases from V and 3 bases from J, the junction contained 10 bases not matched to a gene. The germline V gene has CDR1 LGHNA and CDR2 YNFKEQ. The CDR3 has 18 amino acids.

This clone was observed a handful of times. The rearrangement links TRBV6-5 to TRBJ2-7; 7 bases are shared with TRBD1. The V segment lost 6 bases and the J segment 2 bases; nucleotides outside the gene matches: 7. CDR3 length: 14 residues. Germline-derived CDR1 and CDR2 are MNHEY and SVGAGI. CDR3 sequence: CASRKTGTAYEQYF. DNA for the CDR3: TGTGCCAGCAGGAAGACCGGGACAGCCTACGAGCAGTACTTC.

The chain uses TRBV9 and TRBJ2-7, with D unclear. This CDR3 has 15 amino acids. Germline V gives CDR1 SGDLS, CDR2 YYNGEE. The V and J ends lost 4 bases and 0 bases respectively, with 14 bases between them. The CDR3 nucleotides are TGTGCCAGCAGCCCCTTCCCAGGCCTCTCCTACGAGCAGTACTTC. Translation gives CASSPFPGLSYEQYF.

In its sample, this clone was seen a few times. Here the CDR3 DNA reads TGCAGTGCTAAGGGGGCGCAGGGCTACACCTTC. It specifies CSAKGAQGYTF. The chain employs TRBV20-1 and TRBJ1-2; 7 bases are a match to TRBD1. Trimming took 4 bases from V and 8 from J; bases not matched to a gene: 4. The CDR3 loop spans 11 amino acids. Per germline, CDR1 DFQATT and CDR2 SNEGSKA (reference sequence).

This chain links TRBV10-2 with TRBJ2-3, with TRBD2 identical over 11 bases. V lost 4 bases and J lost 0; bases outside the gene matches: 9. Germline CDR1 WSHSY, CDR2 SAAADI. There are 18 residues in the CDR3. CDR3 protein: CASSARLAGGSSTDTQYF. The CDR3 DNA sequence: TGCGCCAGCAGTGCAAGGCTAGCGGGGGGCTCTAGCACAGATACGCAGTATTTT.

The chain links TRBV6-5 to TRBJ1-4; D is unclear. Germline CDR1 is MNHEY and CDR2 is SVGAGI. This CDR3 comprises 15 residues. V shed 6 bases and J shed 8 bases, with 19 bases lying between them. The CDR3 DNA reads as TGTGCCAGCAGGGGATCCGGGAGTATGAGAGAAAAACTGTTTTTT. This encodes CASRGSGSMREKLFF.

The rearrangement uses TRBV15 and TRBJ1-5; D is undetermined. The germline CDR1 and CDR2 sequences are LNHNV and YYDKDF (reference sequence). CDR3 length: 16 amino acids. Trimming took off 4 bases at V and 3 bases at J, with 16 bases between the two ends. In nucleotides, the CDR3 is TGTGCCACCAGCACCCCGGGGAAGGATATCAATCAGCCCCAGCATTTT. It yields the protein CATSTPGKDINQPQHF.

In DNA, the CDR3 is TGTGCCAGCAGCTCCCGAGGTGCGGGAGTCCTGGATGAGCAGTTCTTC. As protein: CASSSRGAGVLDEQFF. The rearrangement joins TRBV11-2 to TRBJ2-1, with 7 bases that match TRBD2. This CDR3 region has 16 residues. J lost 8 bases, V lost 4 bases, and 14 bases had no gene match. In germline, CDR1 is SGHAT, CDR2 FQNNGV.

This chain connects TRBV6-5 to TRBJ2-7; D unclear. V was pared by 7 bases and J by 3 bases, with 16 bases between. The CDR3 runs to 14 residues. The germline gives CDR1 MNHEY, CDR2 SVGAGI. The CDR3 bases are TGTGCCAGCAAGGTAGGAGCTTGGAACTACGAGCAGTACTTC. Translating gives CASKVGAWNYEQYF.

In its sample, this clone was seen a few times. The identical CDR3 is also encoded by other nucleotide sequences in the sample. The gene calls are TRBV5-1 and TRBJ2-7; 8 nucleotides line up with TRBD1. There are 13 residues in the CDR3. The junction had 3 bases not matched to a gene; V was cut back by 3 bases and J by 4 bases. Germline CDR1 reads SGHRS; CDR2 reads YFSETQ. The CDR3 here is CASSSQGAYEQYF. The CDR3 bases are TGCGCCAGCAGCTCCCAGGGGGCGTACGAGCAGTACTTC. The full variable domain, completed using reference TRBV5-1 and TRBJ2-7, is KAGVTQTPRYLIKTRGQQVTLSCSPISGHRSVSWYQQTPGQGLQFLFEYFSETQRNKGNFPGRFSGRQFSNSRSEMNVSTLELGDSALYLCASSSQGAYEQYFGPGTRLTVT.

The chain carries TRBV5-1 and TRBJ2-5; tentative D call: TRBD1 (6 bases). The germline V and J ends were trimmed by 3 bases and 3 bases, with 9 bases remaining between them. The CDR3 consists of 13 residues. In germline, CDR1 is SGHRS, CDR2 YFSETQ. In DNA form, the CDR3 reads TGCGCCAGCAGCTCCCGACAGGAAGAGACCCAGTACTTC. The encoded protein is CASSSRQEETQYF. Full variable domain (missing parts from reference TRBV5-1 and TRBJ2-5): KAGVTQTPRYLIKTRGQQVTLSCSPISGHRSVSWYQQTPGQGLQFLFEYFSETQRNKGNFPGRFSGRQFSNSRSEMNVSTLELGDSALYLCASSSRQEETQYFGPGTRLLVL.

CDR3 sequence (DNA): TGTGCCAGCAGTTTAGTGTCCGAGATGAACACTGAAGCTTTCTTT. Its protein product is CASSLVSEMNTEAFF. V gene TRBV28 combines with J gene TRBJ1-1; D is unresolved. V lost 2 bases and J lost 0, with 10 bases in between. The V gene's germline CDR1 is MDHEN and CDR2 SYDVKM. This CDR3 is built from 15 residues.